These 5 T cell receptor beta chains originate from one sample sequenced in a study of cytomegalovirus exposure and HLA in healthy donors. PCR amplification relied on 60 Vbeta primers (plus 13 Jbeta primers). Profiling relied on immunoSEQ multiplex PCR, and the TCRdb table lists in-frame clones only, not all of them. This sample carries about 150,000 clones, around 75% of them seen once, and the ten largest clones take roughly 1.7%. The sequenced material came from PBMCs. The receptors shown here come from a woman aged 18-30 years in good health and CMV-seronegative.

The table lists this clone with a few counts. One end of the junction does not line up with germline, which may come from a read error. The V and J genes are TRBV6-4 and TRBJ2-2; 11 bases map to TRBD2. Per germline, CDR1 MRHNA and CDR2 SNTAGT. This CDR3 has 16 amino acids. This chain's CDR3 is CASSDSLAGEHRGAVF. Here the CDR3 DNA reads TGTGCCAGCAGTGACTCACTAGCGGGGGAACACCGGGGAGCTGTTTTT.

On this clone: Additional DNA sequences in this sample encode the identical CDR3. This sequence joins TRBV7-2 and TRBJ1-1, with 7 positions matching TRBD1. Per the germline V gene, CDR1 is SGHTA and CDR2 is FQGNSA. The CDR3 runs 14 residues. With 3 bases clipped from V and 1 base from J, the junction kept 2 bases outside the gene matches. As DNA, the CDR3 is TGTGCCAGCAGCTTTCGGACAGGGAACACTGAAGCTTTCTTT. Amino acids: CASSFRTGNTEAFF.

The chain employs TRBV7-9 and TRBJ2-3; 9 positions match TRBD2. After removal of 3 bases from V and 1 base from J, the junction contained 2 bases not matched to a gene. Per the germline V gene, CDR1 is SEHNR and CDR2 is FQNEAQ (reference sequence). The CDR3 is made up of 15 amino acids. CDR3 nucleotide sequence: TGTGCCAGCAGCTTTATAGCGGGAGGCACAGATACGCAGTATTTT. This sequence encodes CASSFIAGGTDTQYF.

The V call is TRBV4-2, the J call TRBJ2-1; 10 bases match TRBD2. Trimming took 4 bases from V and 5 from J; bases not matched to a gene: 8. The germline V gene encodes CDR1 LGHNA and CDR2 YNFKEQ. CDR3 length equals 16 residues. The CDR3 region is CASSRLSGGADNEQFF. The CDR3 DNA is TGTGCCAGCAGCCGCTTAAGCGGGGGGGCTGACAATGAGCAGTTCTTC.

The chain couples TRBV29-1 to TRBJ2-1; 9 nucleotides align to TRBD1. The CDR3 runs to 13 residues. CDR1 and CDR2 from the germline V gene are SQVTM and ANQGSEA. DNA of the CDR3: TGCACCACCACAGGGGGCGTTGTGAATGAGCAGTTCTTC. Translation: CTTTGGVVNEQFF.